A single sample gave rise to the 13 T cell receptor beta chains below, sequenced in a study of CXCR3-negative and CXCR3-positive naive CD8 T cells. The authors made the TRB cDNA libraries by 5' RACE using UMI labels. TCRdb reprocessed the 5' RACE reads, with one entry per CDR3 protein and no DNA. Found here are around 47,000 distinct CDR3 sequences; the top ten clones hold approximately 14%. The sequenced sample consisted of memory CD8+ T cells from blood. The receptors originated from a human donor in good health. Some clones in this sample may be carry-over from other donors' samples.

V gene TRBV6-5 combines with J gene TRBJ2-5; TCRdb proposes TRBD1, but this gene call is untestable without DNA. Germline assignment: CDR1 MNHEY and CDR2 SVGAGI. This CDR3 is 15 amino acids long. CDR3 amino acids: CASSYSIGGSETQYF.

The chain couples TRBV27 to TRBJ2-7; the TCRdb call, TRBD1, lacks DNA for checking. This CDR3 has 12 residues. Germline V CDR1 and CDR2: MNHEY, SMNVEV (reference sequence). The CDR3 here is CASSLGGFEQYF.

The genes are TRBV4-2 and TRBJ2-2; TCRdb indicates TRBD1, and absent DNA this call remains unverified. This CDR3 is 17 amino acids long. Looked up from germline, CDR1 is LGHNA and CDR2 is YNFKEQ. This CDR3 reads CASSPTDSGSGSGELFF.

The chain has TRBV5-1 and TRBJ2-5. CDR1 and CDR2 from the germline V gene are SGHRS and YFSETQ. The CDR3 is made up of 16 amino acids. The CDR3 region is CASSLAVDVEQETQYF.

This sequence joins TRBV27 and TRBJ1-5; TCRdb's D gene call, TRBD1, goes unchecked for lack of DNA. This CDR3 has 13 residues. Germline loops: CDR1 MNHEY, CDR2 SMNVEV (reference sequence). The CDR3 spells CASSPRDNQPQHF.

V and J are TRBV7-8 and TRBJ1-4. The CDR3 runs to 12 residues. In germline, CDR1 is SGHVS, CDR2 FQNEAQ. CDR3 in amino acids: CTSSLEREKLFF.

The J gene is TRBJ1-5, the V gene TRBV10-2; TCRdb lists TRBD1, though no DNA is available to test this call. Germline assignment: CDR1 WSHSY and CDR2 SAAADI. This CDR3 is 14 amino acids long. Here the CDR3 reads CASSGTAGNQPQHF.

V usage is TRBV5-5 and J usage is TRBJ2-1; TCRdb designates TRBD1, a call that cannot be tested without DNA. The CDR3 runs 15 residues. The V gene's germline CDR1 is SGHKS and CDR2 YYEKEE (reference sequence). CDR3 in amino acids: CASSFGRGGGNEQFF.

The chain couples TRBV28 to TRBJ2-1. This CDR3 contains 12 residues. Per germline, CDR1 MDHEN and CDR2 SYDVKM. The CDR3 here is CASGLINNEQFF.

The rearrangement links TRBV7-8 to TRBJ2-5; with no DNA, the TCRdb D assignment of TRBD2 cannot be verified. Germline CDR1 is SGHVS and CDR2 is FQNEAQ. The CDR3 extends over 15 amino acids. CDR3 region: CASSLAPGLQETQYF.

The gene calls are TRBV27 and TRBJ2-1; TCRdb names TRBD2, which stays unverified in the absence of DNA. Germline V gene sequence: CDR1 MNHEY, CDR2 SMNVEV (reference sequence). The length of the CDR3 is 14 residues. The chain's CDR3 is CASRGLAGGNEQFF.

The CDR3 is CSVHEGPEQYF. The V call is TRBV29-1, the J call TRBJ2-7; TCRdb returns TRBD1, unconfirmable since there is no DNA. The germline V gene encodes CDR1 SQVTM and CDR2 ANQGSEA. The CDR3 loop spans 11 amino acids.

The chain carries TRBV6-2 or TRBV6-3 and TRBJ2-3; TCRdb calls TRBD2, which cannot be checked without DNA. This CDR3 is built from 16 residues. The germline CDR1 and CDR2 sequences are MNHEY and SVGEGT. CDR3 sequence reads: CASSYSGDSPSDTQYF.